This TCR beta chain was sequenced during a study of T-cell memory formation after mild COVID-19. Across the study: TCR clusters were mostly donor specific. Study-wide findings and caveats: CD4+ contracting clones were found mainly in CM and EM, and CD8+ ones in EMRA. Pre-infection memory already had some responding clones, implying cross-reactive memory joined.

TCRdb reanalysed the 5' RACE reads using MiXCR and keeps one entry per CDR3 protein. Of around 420,000 distinct CDR3 sequences in the sample, roughly 26% are singletons; the top ten hold about 8.7%. This clonotype has only one observation. What it binds is unknown. CDR3 length equals 14 residues. The V and J ends lost 3 bases and 0 bases respectively, with 8 bases between them. CDR1 MNHNS and CDR2 SASEGT come from the germline V gene. Sequencing was performed on PBMCs or a T cell subset sorted from them (not recorded which). This chain connects TRBV6-1 to TRBJ1-2; D is undetermined. This receptor was obtained from an adult woman who had mild COVID-19 (a few samples of this study predate the infection). Cell type and time point are not known. The CDR3 nucleotides read TGTGCCAGCAGTGATCACAGCACTAACTATGGCTACACCTTC. Its protein product is CASSDHSTNYGYTF.